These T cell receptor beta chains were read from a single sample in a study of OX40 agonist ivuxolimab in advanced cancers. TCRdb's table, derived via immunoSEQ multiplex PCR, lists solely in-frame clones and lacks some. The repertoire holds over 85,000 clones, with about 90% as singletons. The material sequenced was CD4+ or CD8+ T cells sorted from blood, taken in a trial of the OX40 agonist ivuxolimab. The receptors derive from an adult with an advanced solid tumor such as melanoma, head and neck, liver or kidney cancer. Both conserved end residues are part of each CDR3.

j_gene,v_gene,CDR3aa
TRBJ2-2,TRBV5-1,CASSTLTGGASTGELFF
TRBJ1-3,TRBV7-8,CASSARGAGNTIYF
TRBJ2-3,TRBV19,CASTSGGTSTDTQYF
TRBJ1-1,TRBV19,CASSSIYRGKSQNTEAFF
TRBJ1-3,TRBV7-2,CASSLGGTGPKNTIYF
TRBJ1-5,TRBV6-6,CASRIGNQPQHF
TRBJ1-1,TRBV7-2,CASSGPRRSTEAFF
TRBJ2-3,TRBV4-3,CASSQLTSGISTDTQYF
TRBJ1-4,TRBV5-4,CASSLAGGEKLFF
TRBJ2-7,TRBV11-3,CASSLDGTSGYYEQYF
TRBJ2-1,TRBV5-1,CASSFDGRAPNEQFF
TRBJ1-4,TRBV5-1,CASGLRGGDEKLFF
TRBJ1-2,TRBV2,CASSEDRAYGYTF
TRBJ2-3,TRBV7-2,CASSKRLVLDTQYF
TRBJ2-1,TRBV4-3,CASSPRAGGNEQFF
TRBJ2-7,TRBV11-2,CASSFTSQGTGEQYF
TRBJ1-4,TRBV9,CASSVGGTPNEKLFF
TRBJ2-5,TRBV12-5,CASGTSLSGQETQYF
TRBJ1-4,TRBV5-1,CASSFNVQPNEKLFF
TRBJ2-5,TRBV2,CASKGRQGTETQYF
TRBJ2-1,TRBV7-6,CASSSGTYYNEQFF
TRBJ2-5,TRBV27,CASSLSPRVQGGTQYF
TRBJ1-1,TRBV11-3,CASSLDRSGTEAFF
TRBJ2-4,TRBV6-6,CASSYPGGGAKNIQYF
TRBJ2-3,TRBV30,CAWRDQGLAGVDTQYF
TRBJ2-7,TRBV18,CASSPLRLASHEQYF
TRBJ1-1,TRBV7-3,CASSLTGREDTEAFF